The entry below describes one T cell receptor (beta chain). Germline V lookup: CDR1 LGHNA, CDR2 YNFKEQ. The V segment lost 5 bases and the J segment 5 bases; nucleotides outside the gene matches: 9. CDR3 length: 14 residues. This entry is derived from a study of blood T cell repertoires in COVID-19. Study-level background: COVID-19 samples collected from the United States, Italy and Spain covered acute and convalescent phases. PBMCs, B-cell-depleted T cells, or T cells were the source of the cDNA or gDNA that made up the material.

Measured with immunoSEQ multiplex PCR; TCRdb has only the in-frame clones, and not every one. The table lists about 76,000 clones, about 86% of them singletons. The sequencing sample was made of peripheral blood. The chain carries TRBV4-2 and TRBJ2-7; the match to TRBD1 covers 7 bases. The receptor was derived from a human donor in a cohort sampled during active COVID-19. CDR3 sequence (DNA): TGTGCCAGCAGCGCTCCCTGGCAGGGGGACGAGCAGTACTTC. This sequence encodes CASSAPWQGDEQYF.